These 20 T cell receptor beta chains came from one sample sequenced in a study of T cell responses to AZD1222 COVID-19 vaccine. Produced via immunoSEQ multiplex PCR; TCRdb's table is partial and in-frame only. The data contain about 110,000 clones, about nine tenths of them singletons. The source was peripheral blood, collected on day 0 of AZD1222 vaccination. These receptors all stem from an adult in good health.

The CDR3 DNA follows: TGCGCCAGCAGCCCTCAGTTAGGGGGGGAGCTGTTTTTT. It translates to CASSPQLGGELFF. This chain uses TRBV5-1 with TRBJ2-2; D is unclear. The germline gives CDR1 SGHRS, CDR2 YFSETQ. The CDR3 contains 13 residues. V lost 4 bases, J lost 8 bases, and 12 bases lay in between. Using reference TRBV5-1 and TRBJ2-2 for the parts outside the CDR3, the full variable domain is KAGVTQTPRYLIKTRGQQVTLSCSPISGHRSVSWYQQTPGQGLQFLFEYFSETQRNKGNFPGRFSGRQFSNSRSEMNVSTLELGDSALYLCASSPQLGGELFFGEGSRLTVL.

J is TRBJ1-1 and V is TRBV7-9; 10 nucleotides line up with TRBD1. The CDR3 consists of 17 residues. CDR1 SEHNR and CDR2 FQNEAQ come from the germline V gene (reference sequence). V lost 7 bases, J lost 5 bases, and 16 bases stayed unmatched. The CDR3 DNA reads TGTGCCAGCACCAACTCGAAACCGGGACAGGGGAGGACTGAAGCTTTCTTT. This translates into CASTNSKPGQGRTEAFF.

The J gene is TRBJ1-2, the V gene TRBV18, with D maybe TRBD1 (6 bases). This CDR3 has 15 residues. Germline lookup yields CDR1 KGHSH and CDR2 LQKENI. Trimming cost V 2 bases and J 1 base, with 11 bases left between them. As DNA, the CDR3 is TGTGCCAGCTCACCAATGGACAGCTTTAACTATGGCTACACCTTC. This gives the protein CASSPMDSFNYGYTF.

The chain has TRBV4-1 and TRBJ2-5; 13 nucleotides align to TRBD2. The CDR3 runs to 17 residues. With V trimmed by 5 bases and J by 2 bases, 8 bases remained unmatched. The germline V gene encodes CDR1 MGHRA and CDR2 YSYEKL. CDR3 loop: CASSSSRLAGGQETQYF. In DNA, the CDR3 is TGCGCCAGCAGCTCAAGCAGACTAGCGGGAGGACAAGAGACCCAGTACTTC.

This chain uses TRBV4-1 with TRBJ1-3; TRBD1 is a possible D gene (5 bases). Germline CDR1 is MGHRA and CDR2 is YSYEKL. Trimming pared 1 base from V and 0 bases from J, leaving 16 bases between. There are 18 residues in the CDR3. In DNA form, the CDR3 reads TGCGCCAGCAGCCAAGTCAGAGGCAGGGCCTTCTCTGGAAACACCATATATTTT. Its translation: CASSQVRGRAFSGNTIYF.

The rearrangement joins TRBV19 to TRBJ1-4, with D perhaps matching TRBD1 (5 bases). CDR1 LNHDA and CDR2 SQIVND come from the germline V gene (reference sequence). Deletions cut 5 bases from V and 5 bases from J, with 12 bases between. The CDR3 contains 14 residues. The CDR3 loop reads CASSPGPKNEKLFF. Here the CDR3 DNA reads TGTGCCAGTAGTCCGGGACCGAAAAATGAAAAACTGTTTTTT. The entire variable domain, with the rest obtained from reference TRBV19 and TRBJ1-4, is as follows: DGGITQSPKYLFRKEGQNVTLSCEQNLNHDAMYWYRQDPGQGLRLIYYSQIVNDFQKGDIAEGYSVSREKKESFPLTVTSAQKNPTAFYLCASSPGPKNEKLFFGSGTQLSVL.

The V call is TRBV18, the J call TRBJ1-1; weak D call: TRBD1 (5 bases). There are 23 residues in the CDR3. The V and J ends lost 3 bases and 0 bases respectively, with 35 bases between them. Germline V CDR1 and CDR2: KGHSH, LQKENI. The CDR3 DNA sequence: TGTGCCAGCTCACCCAGGCAATTAGTTTTCGTGGCAGACCGGGGGGACCTGAACACTGAAGCTTTCTTT. Its protein product is CASSPRQLVFVADRGDLNTEAFF.

V usage is TRBV21-1 and J usage is TRBJ2-1. TRBV21-1 is classified as a pseudogene. The CDR3 runs 17 residues. The CDR3 reads CASSKGYPLTDYNEQFF. The DNA of the CDR3 is TGTGCCAGCAGCAAGGGATACCCGTTAACTGACTACAATGAGCAGTTCTTC.

The chain uses TRBV27 and TRBJ1-5; D call uncertain. In germline, CDR1 is MNHEY, CDR2 SMNVEV (reference sequence). This CDR3 has 15 residues. V shed 2 bases and J shed 4 bases, with 12 bases lying between them. CDR3 residues: CASSLLGGWNQPQHF. In DNA form, the CDR3 reads TGTGCCAGCAGTTTACTGGGAGGGTGGAATCAGCCCCAGCATTTT.

The chain combines TRBV5-4 with TRBJ2-7; 7 nucleotides line up with TRBD1. The CDR3 extends over 14 amino acids. The trim removed 4 bases at V and 1 base at J, leaving 5 bases unmatched. Germline values: CDR1 SGHNT, CDR2 YYREEE (reference sequence). CDR3 in amino acids: CASSPATGSYEQYF. The CDR3 nucleotides are TGTGCCAGCAGCCCTGCGACAGGGTCCTACGAGCAGTACTTC.

This sequence joins TRBV3-1 (or the pseudogene TRBV3-2) and TRBJ2-5; tentatively, D is TRBD1 (5 bases). Germline loops: CDR1 LGHDT, CDR2 YNNKEL (reference sequence). Trimming took 0 bases from V and 5 from J, leaving 16 bases between them. The CDR3 contains 16 residues. This CDR3 is CASSQDSTGLRETQYF. For the CDR3, the DNA is TGTGCCAGCAGCCAAGACTCTACAGGTCTTCGGGAGACCCAGTACTTC.

This clone was detected a few times. V usage is TRBV9 and J usage is TRBJ2-5; TRBD2 matches 8 bases. From germline, CDR1 is SGDLS and CDR2 YYNGEE. The CDR3 sequence is 16 residues long. Trimming at V came to 0 bases and at J to 1 base, leaving 5 bases not matched to a gene. The CDR3 DNA reads TGTGCCAGCAGCGTAGGGCTAGCGGGCCTCCAAGAGACCCAGTACTTC. Its translation: CASSVGLAGLQETQYF. Using reference TRBV9 and TRBJ2-5 for the parts outside the CDR3, the full variable domain is DSGVTQTPKHLITATGQRVTLRCSPRSGDLSVYWYQQSLDQGLQFLIQYYNGEERAKGNILERFSAQQFPDLHSELNLSSLELGDSALYFCASSVGLAGLQETQYFGPGTRLLVL.

This chain joins TRBV7-8 and TRBJ2-7, with D hard to call. This CDR3 is built from 14 residues. Germline CDR1 is SGHVS and CDR2 is FQNEAQ. Trimming took 2 bases from V and 0 from J, leaving 8 bases between them. Written as DNA, the CDR3 is TGTGCCAGCAGCTTACCCGGCAGCTCCTACGAGCAGTACTTC. Translated, it gives CASSLPGSSYEQYF.

The CDR3, as DNA: TGTGCCAGCAGCTTGGTGGGTAAAACCTACGAGCAGTACTTC. Protein: CASSLVGKTYEQYF. V is TRBV5-5 and J is TRBJ2-7; D gene ambiguous. The germline V gene has CDR1 SGHKS and CDR2 YYEKEE (reference sequence). The CDR3 contains 14 residues. Trimming took 0 bases from V and 2 from J, leaving 9 bases between them.

This chain joins TRBV28 and TRBJ2-7; 7 bases are shared with TRBD1. Trimming took 6 bases from V and 3 from J; bases not matched to a gene: 8. The CDR3 runs 14 residues. Germline V gene sequence: CDR1 MDHEN, CDR2 SYDVKM. CDR3 sequence reads: CASSLRRDSYEQYF. The CDR3 DNA reads TGTGCCAGCAGCCTACGCCGGGACAGCTACGAGCAGTACTTC.

The chain couples TRBV28 to TRBJ1-6; 7 bases agree with TRBD1. This CDR3 contains 15 residues. The germline V gene has CDR1 MDHEN and CDR2 SYDVKM. The CDR3 reads CSTQTGSSYNSPLHF. Here the CDR3 DNA reads TGTTCGACCCAGACAGGGAGCTCCTATAATTCACCCCTCCACTTT.

The chain carries TRBV4-1 and TRBJ1-4, with 9 bases aligning to TRBD1. V dropped 6 bases and J dropped 8; count of bases not matched to a gene: 7. The CDR3 is 14 amino acids. Per the germline V gene, CDR1 is MGHRA and CDR2 is YSYEKL. The CDR3 DNA reads TGCGCCAGCAGACAGGGGGCGCGTAACGAAAAACTGTTTTTT. It encodes CASRQGARNEKLFF.

This chain joins TRBV6-1 and TRBJ2-7; tentatively, D is TRBD1 (6 bases). CDR1 and CDR2 from the germline V gene are MNHNS and SASEGT. V shed 1 base and J shed 7 bases, with 23 bases lying between them. The CDR3 loop spans 17 amino acids. The CDR3 loop reads CASSEGAWDITFGEQYF. The CDR3 DNA is TGTGCCAGCAGTGAAGGAGCATGGGACATCACCTTTGGGGAGCAGTACTTC.

CDR3 in amino acids: CASSLTPAAMMNTEAFF. The CDR3 DNA is TGTGCCAGCAGCTTAACCCCGGCAGCCATGATGAACACTGAAGCTTTCTTT. The chain links TRBV7-9 to TRBJ1-1; D is uncertain. Trimming cost V 2 bases and J 0 bases, with 16 bases left between them. CDR1 and CDR2 (germline): SEHNR, FQNEAQ (reference sequence). This CDR3 is built from 17 residues.

This chain connects TRBV7-6 to TRBJ2-3; 9 bases align to TRBD1. Trimming cost V 1 base and J 4 bases; bases outside gene matches: 0. CDR1 and CDR2 (germline): SGHVS, FNYEAQ. The CDR3 contains 14 residues. The CDR3 sequence is CASSLGTGADTQYF. The CDR3 coding sequence is TGTGCCAGCAGCTTAGGGACAGGGGCAGATACGCAGTATTTT.